This TCR beta chain is from a study of T cells in tuberculosis. Time point described: new active TB diagnosis, blood taken before or within 7 days of starting treatment. Germline lookup yields CDR1 MNHEY and CDR2 SVGAGI. V shed 8 bases, J shed 3 bases, and the junction held 5 bases outside the gene matches. This CDR3 spans 14 amino acids. TCRdb's copy holds only in-frame clones and misses some; the assay was immunoSEQ multiplex PCR. Of under 30,000 clones in the sample, under 95% were seen once. This TCR derives from an adult with tuberculosis. The chain joins TRBV6-5 to TRBJ2-1; TRBD2 matches at 9 bases. The sequencing here drew on PBMCs, taken at tuberculosis diagnosis. In DNA, the CDR3 is TGTGCCAGCCGGGGCGGGAGGGGCTACAATGAGCAGTTCTTC. This sequence encodes CASRGGRGYNEQFF.